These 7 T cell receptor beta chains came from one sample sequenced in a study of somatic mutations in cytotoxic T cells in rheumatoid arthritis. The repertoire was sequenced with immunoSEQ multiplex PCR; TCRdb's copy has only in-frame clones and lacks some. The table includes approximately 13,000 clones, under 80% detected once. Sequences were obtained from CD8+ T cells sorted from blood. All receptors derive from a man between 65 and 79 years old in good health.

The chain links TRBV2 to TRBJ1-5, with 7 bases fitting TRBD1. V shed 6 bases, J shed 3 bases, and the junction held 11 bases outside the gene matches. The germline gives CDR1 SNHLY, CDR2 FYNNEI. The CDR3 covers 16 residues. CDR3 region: CASRQSGTANNQPQHF. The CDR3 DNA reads TGTGCCAGCAGACAGTCCGGGACAGCAAACAATCAGCCCCAGCATTTT.

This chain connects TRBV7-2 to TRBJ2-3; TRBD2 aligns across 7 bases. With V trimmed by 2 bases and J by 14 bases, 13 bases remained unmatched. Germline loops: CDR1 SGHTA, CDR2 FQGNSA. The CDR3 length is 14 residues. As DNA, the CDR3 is TGTGCCAGCAGCTTATGGGACTACCGTTCGGGTCCGTATTTT. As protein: CASSLWDYRSGPYF.

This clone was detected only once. CDR3 DNA sequence: TGTGCCAGCAGCCCCGGCCCGGTTTCCAGCAATCAGCCCCAGCATTTT. Its protein product is CASSPGPVSSNQPQHF. This sequence joins TRBV7-6 and TRBJ1-5; the D is unclear. Germline values: CDR1 SGHVS, CDR2 FNYEAQ. The CDR3 runs to 16 residues. V shed 5 bases and J shed 1 base, with 15 bases lying between them.

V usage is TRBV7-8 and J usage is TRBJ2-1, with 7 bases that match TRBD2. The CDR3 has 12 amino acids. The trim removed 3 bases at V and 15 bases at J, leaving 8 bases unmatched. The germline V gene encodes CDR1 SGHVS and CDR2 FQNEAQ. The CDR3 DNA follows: TGTGCCAGCAGCTTGCAGACCGGGAGGCTGTTCTTC. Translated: CASSLQTGRLFF.

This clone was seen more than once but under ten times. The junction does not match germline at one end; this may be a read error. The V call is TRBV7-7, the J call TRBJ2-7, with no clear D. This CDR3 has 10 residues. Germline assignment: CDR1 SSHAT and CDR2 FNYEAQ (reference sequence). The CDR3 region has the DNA TGTGCTAGCAGCTCCTACGAGCAGTACTTC. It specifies CASSSYEQYF.

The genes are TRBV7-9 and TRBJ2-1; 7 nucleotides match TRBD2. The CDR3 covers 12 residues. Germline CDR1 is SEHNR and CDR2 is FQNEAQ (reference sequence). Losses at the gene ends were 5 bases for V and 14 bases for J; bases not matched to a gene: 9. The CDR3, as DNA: TGTGCCAGCAGCCTGGGGGGGGTCAGGGAGTTCTTC. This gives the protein CASSLGGVREFF.

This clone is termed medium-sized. CDR3 protein: CASSYSRTAHGYTF. Here the CDR3 DNA reads TGTGCCAGCAGTTACTCTAGGACAGCACATGGCTACACCTTC. The rearrangement links TRBV6-5 to TRBJ1-2, with D tentatively TRBD1 (6 bases). Trimming left V 0 bases short and J 6 bases short, with 11 bases between. This CDR3 has 14 amino acids. Germline V lookup: CDR1 MNHEY, CDR2 SVGAGI.